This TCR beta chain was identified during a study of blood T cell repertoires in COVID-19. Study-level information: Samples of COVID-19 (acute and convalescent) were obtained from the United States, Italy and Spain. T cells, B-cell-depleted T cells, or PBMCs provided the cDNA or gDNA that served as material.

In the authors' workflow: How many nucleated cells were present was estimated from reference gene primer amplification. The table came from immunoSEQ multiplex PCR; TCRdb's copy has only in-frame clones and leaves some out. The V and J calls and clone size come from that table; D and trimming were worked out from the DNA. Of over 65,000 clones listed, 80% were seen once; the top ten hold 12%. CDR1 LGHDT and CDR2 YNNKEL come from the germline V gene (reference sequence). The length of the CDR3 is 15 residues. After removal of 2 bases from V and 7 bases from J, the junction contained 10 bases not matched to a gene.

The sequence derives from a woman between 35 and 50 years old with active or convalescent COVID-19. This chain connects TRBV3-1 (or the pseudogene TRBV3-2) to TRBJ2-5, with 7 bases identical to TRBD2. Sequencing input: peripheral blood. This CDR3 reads CASSQPTQGEGTQYF. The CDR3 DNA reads TGTGCCAGCAGCCAACCCACTCAAGGGGAGGGGACCCAGTACTTC.